The 21 T cell receptor beta chains below all came from one sample that was sequenced in a study of OX40 agonist ivuxolimab in advanced cancers. TCRdb's copy holds only in-frame clones and misses some; the assay was immunoSEQ multiplex PCR. The repertoire includes some 94,000 clones, about 96% of them detected once, and 2% to 2.5% sits in the top ten. This sample comprised CD4+ or CD8+ T cells sorted from blood, obtained in a trial of the OX40 agonist ivuxolimab. The receptors derive from an adult with an advanced solid tumor such as melanoma, head and neck, liver or kidney cancer.

This clone has a single count. The chain is built from TRBV7-8 and TRBJ2-3, with D maybe TRBD2 (6 bases). V was trimmed by 1 base and J by 2 bases, leaving 13 bases between them. CDR1 is SGHVS and CDR2 is FQNEAQ in the germline V gene. The CDR3 length is 16 residues. This chain's CDR3 is CASSLVGGKVTDTQYF. The DNA of the CDR3 is TGTGCCAGCAGCTTAGTGGGGGGTAAGGTCACAGATACGCAGTATTTT.

The chain carries TRBV5-5 and TRBJ2-2; D is unclear. The germline gives CDR1 SGHKS, CDR2 YYEKEE (reference sequence). CDR3 length equals 14 residues. Trimming removed 2 bases at V and 1 base at J, with 6 bases between. This chain's CDR3 is CASSFPQNTGELFF. The CDR3 DNA follows: TGTGCCAGCAGCTTCCCACAGAACACCGGGGAGCTGTTTTTT.

The chain links TRBV5-5 to TRBJ2-3; maybe TRBD2 (5 bases). Trimming took off 7 bases at V and 0 bases at J, with 15 bases between the two ends. From germline, CDR1 is SGHKS and CDR2 YYEKEE (reference sequence). There are 15 residues in the CDR3. The CDR3 DNA is TGTGCCAGCGATCCGGAGGTTACTAGCACAGATACGCAGTATTTT. The encoded protein is CASDPEVTSTDTQYF.

This rearrangement joins TRBV28 to TRBJ1-1; D gene ambiguous. The CDR3 has 11 residues. Germline V gene data show CDR1 as MDHEN and CDR2 as SYDVKM. V was pared by 3 bases and J by 5 bases, with 4 bases between. The DNA for the CDR3 is TGTGCCAGCAGTTTCGGGACTGAAGCTTTCTTT. This sequence encodes CASSFGTEAFF.

The V and J genes are TRBV27 and TRBJ2-1; D gene ambiguous. The germline V and J ends were trimmed by 6 bases and 0 bases, with 12 bases remaining between them. The CDR3 is 15 residues long. Germline CDR1 is MNHEY and CDR2 is SMNVEV (reference sequence). In DNA, the CDR3 is TGTGCCAGCAGAACCGGGCCGAGCTCCTACAATGAGCAGTTCTTC. Protein sequence: CASRTGPSSYNEQFF.

The chain uses TRBV27 and TRBJ1-4; 10 bases fit TRBD1. The V gene's germline CDR1 is MNHEY and CDR2 SMNVEV (reference sequence). CDR3 size: 17 residues. J gave up 0 bases and V 5 bases, and 6 bases lay outside the gene matches. The CDR3, as DNA: TGTGCCAGCAGTACACGGACAGGGGGAGCAACTAATGAAAAACTGTTTTTT. It translates to CASSTRTGGATNEKLFF.

The chain combines TRBV7-9 with TRBJ2-1; 7 bases map to TRBD1. Germline lookup yields CDR1 SEHNR and CDR2 FQNEAQ (reference sequence). The CDR3 spans 14 residues. Losses at the gene ends were 5 bases for V and 6 bases for J; bases not matched to a gene: 7. CDR3 sequence reads: CASSPGTDPNEQFF. The CDR3 region has the DNA TGTGCCAGCAGCCCTGGGACAGATCCCAATGAGCAGTTCTTC.

CDR3 DNA sequence: TGTGCCAGCAGCCCCGGGACAGGGGTTGAGCAGTTCTTC. The encoded protein is CASSPGTGVEQFF. The V and J genes are TRBV14 and TRBJ2-1; the match to TRBD1 covers 10 bases. After removal of 4 bases from V and 9 bases from J, the junction contained 3 bases not matched to a gene. The germline CDR1 and CDR2 sequences are SGHDN and FVKESK. The CDR3 covers 13 residues.

This chain joins TRBV27 and TRBJ1-1; the D is unclear. Germline V gene data show CDR1 as MNHEY and CDR2 as SMNVEV (reference sequence). V lost 1 base and J 1 base, leaving 7 bases between the germline ends. The CDR3 contains 14 residues. For the CDR3, the DNA is TGTGCCAGCAGTTTATTCCATGAGAACACTGAAGCTTTCTTT. It specifies CASSLFHENTEAFF.

The genes are TRBV30 and TRBJ1-2; D might be TRBD1 (5 bases). In germline, CDR1 is GTSNPN, CDR2 SVGIG (reference sequence). This CDR3 has 13 residues. The V end was cut by 3 bases, the J end by 1 base, with 9 bases between. The CDR3 reads CAWSQGLNYGYTF. CDR3 sequence (DNA): TGTGCCTGGAGCCAGGGCCTTAACTATGGCTACACCTTC.

The gene calls are TRBV9 and TRBJ2-2; 7 bases are shared with TRBD2. The germline gives CDR1 SGDLS, CDR2 YYNGEE. V gave up 10 bases and J gave up 0 bases; unmatched junction bases: 3. CDR3 length: 13 residues. The CDR3, as DNA: TGTGCCTCCCGGGAGGCGAACACCGGGGAGCTGTTTTTT. This gives the protein CASREANTGELFF.

This chain connects TRBV15 to TRBJ2-3, with 7 bases lining up with TRBD2. The CDR3 has 16 amino acids. Losses at the gene ends were 5 bases for V and 0 bases for J; bases not matched to a gene: 8. The germline V gene encodes CDR1 LNHNV and CDR2 YYDKDF (reference sequence). DNA of the CDR3: TGTGCCACCAGCGGGGGAGGGCCTCCTAGCACAGATACGCAGTATTTT. It codes for CATSGGGPPSTDTQYF. The full variable domain, with the rest looked up from reference TRBV15 and TRBJ2-3, is DAMVIQNPRYQVTQFGKPVTLSCSQTLNHNVMYWYQQKSSQAPKLLFHYYDKDFNNEADTPDNFQSRRPNTSFCFLDIRSPGLGDTAMYLCATSGGGPPSTDTQYFGPGTRLTVL.

In this sample, this clone turned up once. This chain links TRBV28 with TRBJ2-5; D is possibly TRBD1 (6 bases). The CDR3 extends over 14 amino acids. CDR1 MDHEN and CDR2 SYDVKM come from the germline V gene. The V gene lost 6 bases and the J gene lost 2 bases, with 13 bases spanning the gap. The chain's CDR3 is CASRPPGQQETQYF. CDR3 bases: TGTGCCAGCAGGCCCCCCGGACAGCAAGAGACCCAGTACTTC.

The chain links TRBV19 to TRBJ1-6; tentatively, D is TRBD1 (5 bases). V lost 4 bases, J lost 8 bases, and 9 bases lay in between. Germline-derived CDR1 and CDR2 are LNHDA and SQIVND (reference sequence). The CDR3 length is 13 residues. This chain's CDR3 is CASSTTTDSPLHF. CDR3 nucleotide sequence: TGTGCCAGTAGTACCACGACAGATTCACCCCTCCACTTT.

The chain employs TRBV14 and TRBJ2-3; TRBD1 agrees at 10 bases. From germline, CDR1 is SGHDN and CDR2 FVKESK. The CDR3 extends over 17 amino acids. The J segment lost 4 bases and the V segment lost 3 bases, leaving 10 bases of the junction unmatched. In nucleotides, the CDR3 is TGTGCCAGCAGCCACTATACCGGGACAGGGGCAGCAGATACGCAGTATTTT. Translated, it gives CASSHYTGTGAADTQYF.

This chain links TRBV27 with TRBJ2-7, with D perhaps TRBD2 (7 bases). The CDR3 is 14 residues long. V was cut by 7 bases and J by 3 bases, with 16 bases left in between. Germline CDR1 and CDR2: MNHEY and SMNVEV (reference sequence). CDR3 nucleotide sequence: TGTGCCAGCATGGAGGGGGGGGGAGGCTACGAGCAGTACTTC. This codes for CASMEGGGGYEQYF.

The chain employs TRBV11-2 and TRBJ2-1; 14 bases are shared with TRBD2. Looked up from germline, CDR1 is SGHAT and CDR2 is FQNNGV. The CDR3 is 14 residues long. The junction had 4 bases not matched to a gene; V was cut back by 5 bases and J by 10 bases. This chain's CDR3 is CASSLGLAGVEQFF. As DNA, the CDR3 is TGTGCCAGCAGCCTGGGACTAGCGGGAGTCGAGCAGTTCTTC.

The chain combines TRBV7-6 with TRBJ1-2; 7 nucleotides match TRBD1. This CDR3 contains 12 residues. V gave up 4 bases and J gave up 8 bases; unmatched junction bases: 4. Germline V lookup: CDR1 SGHVS, CDR2 FNYEAQ. The CDR3 coding sequence is TGTGCCAGCAGCTCACAGGGGCAAGGCTACACCTTC. This sequence encodes CASSSQGQGYTF.

This chain uses TRBV5-4 with TRBJ2-5; the D is unclear. CDR1 SGHNT and CDR2 YYREEE come from the germline V gene (reference sequence). This CDR3 is built from 13 residues. V was trimmed by 0 bases and J by 5 bases, leaving 8 bases between them. For the CDR3, the DNA is TGTGCCAGCAGCTTGGCCCTGGAGGAGACCCAGTACTTC. Protein: CASSLALEETQYF. Using reference TRBV5-4 and TRBJ2-5 for the parts outside the CDR3, the full variable domain is ETGVTQSPTHLIKTRGQQVTLRCSSQSGHNTVSWYQQALGQGPQFIFQYYREEENGRGNFPPRFSGLQFPNYSSELNVNALELDDSALYLCASSLALEETQYFGPGTRLLVL.

This clone showed up just a few times. V and J are TRBV7-6 and TRBJ1-1; perhaps TRBD1 as D (6 bases). The CDR3 loop spans 13 amino acids. Trimming left V 5 bases short and J 11 bases short, with 18 bases between. In germline, CDR1 is SGHVS, CDR2 FNYEAQ. The CDR3 DNA reads as TGTGCCAGCAGCCTAGGGACGGGGGACATGGCTTTCTTT. Translated, it gives CASSLGTGDMAFF.

The chain uses TRBV30 and TRBJ1-6; D unclear. Germline lookup yields CDR1 GTSNPN and CDR2 SVGIG (reference sequence). With 3 bases removed from V and 0 bases from J, the gap between germline ends came to 3 bases. This CDR3 has 13 amino acids. In DNA, the CDR3 is TGTGCCTGGAGCAGCTCCTATAATTCACCCCTCCACTTT. Translating it yields CAWSSSYNSPLHF.